The 2 T cell receptor beta chains below were found in one sample sequenced in a study of vaccination effects on CD4 cells after COVID-19. These TCRs' antigens remain unknown. Sequencing used immunoSEQ multiplex PCR; TCRdb keeps in-frame clones, though not all of them. The sample comprises about 23,000 clones, almost 70% of which are singletons, and 9.5% to 13% rests with the top ten. ViraFEST expansion of antigen-specific CD4+ T cells with viral peptide pools preceded sequencing. When roughly eleven days of culture had elapsed, CD4+ T cells were isolated. The study found no prior SARS-CoV-2 infection in the vaccine recipients, who tested negative for nucleocapsid antibodies. Sample: CD4+ T cells from PBMCs cultured with HCoV-NL63 spike peptides, taken before COVID-19 vaccination. The receptors come from a human donor who received a COVID-19 vaccine.

The J gene is TRBJ1-3, the V gene TRBV7-9; D unresolved. Trimming took 5 bases from V and 0 from J, leaving 8 bases between them. Germline assignment: CDR1 SEHNR and CDR2 FQNEAQ (reference sequence). CDR3 length: 14 residues. In nucleotides, the CDR3 is TGTGCCAGCAGCCAATCCTTCTCTGGAAACACCATATATTTT. Its translation: CASSQSFSGNTIYF. The full variable domain, rest sourced from reference TRBV7-9 and TRBJ1-3, is DTGVSQNPRHKITKRGQNVTFRCDPISEHNRLYWYRQTLGQGPEFLTYFQNEAQLEKSRLLSDRFSAERPKGSFSTLEIQRTEQGDSAMYLCASSQSFSGNTIYFGEGSWLTVV.

The chain is built from TRBV2 and TRBJ2-3; D call uncertain. V lost 6 bases and J lost 0, with 7 bases in between. Germline CDR1 reads SNHLY; CDR2 reads FYNNEI. The length of the CDR3 is 13 residues. The chain's CDR3 is CASSKRSTDTQYF. CDR3 bases: TGTGCCAGCAGCAAGCGTAGCACAGATACGCAGTATTTT.